This T cell receptor beta chain was recorded in a study of graft-versus-host responses after intestinal transplantation. Study background: Transplant types were multivisceral, liver-intestinal, or isolated intestinal. For around 3 years after anti-thymocyte globulin induction, all recipients took tacrolimus and steroids.

Study results and limitations: GvH clones were found in recipient marrow; some appeared first in ileum or blood.

With respect to this clone: The antigen is not known.

Produced via immunoSEQ multiplex PCR; TCRdb's table is partial and in-frame only. The table has under 90,000 clones, roughly 90% seen once. From germline, CDR1 is SNHLY and CDR2 FYNNEI. The ends lost 5 bases at V and 0 bases at J; junction bases unmatched: 4. This CDR3 has 16 amino acids. The origin of this receptor is a human donor who was the organ donor for an intestinal transplant. V gene TRBV2 combines with J gene TRBJ2-2; 9 nucleotides line up with TRBD2. The material sequenced was unstimulated CD4+ T cells sorted from spleen or lymph node cells, taken before transplant. DNA for the CDR3: TGTGCCAGCAGTAGTCGACTAGCGGCGAACACCGGGGAGCTGTTTTTT. It translates to CASSSRLAANTGELFF.